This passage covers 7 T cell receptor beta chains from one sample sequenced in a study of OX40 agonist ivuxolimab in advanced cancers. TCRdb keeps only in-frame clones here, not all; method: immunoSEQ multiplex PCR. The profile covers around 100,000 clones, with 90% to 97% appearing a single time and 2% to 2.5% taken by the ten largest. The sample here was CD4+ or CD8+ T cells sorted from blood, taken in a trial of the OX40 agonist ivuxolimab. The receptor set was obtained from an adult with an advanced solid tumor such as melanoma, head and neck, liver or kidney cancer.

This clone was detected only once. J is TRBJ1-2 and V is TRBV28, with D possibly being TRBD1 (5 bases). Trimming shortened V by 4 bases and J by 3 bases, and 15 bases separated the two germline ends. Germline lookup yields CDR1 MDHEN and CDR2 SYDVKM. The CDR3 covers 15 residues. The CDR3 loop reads CASSSHRSGDYGYTF. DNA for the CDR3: TGTGCCAGCAGTTCCCACAGGTCGGGTGACTATGGCTACACCTTC.

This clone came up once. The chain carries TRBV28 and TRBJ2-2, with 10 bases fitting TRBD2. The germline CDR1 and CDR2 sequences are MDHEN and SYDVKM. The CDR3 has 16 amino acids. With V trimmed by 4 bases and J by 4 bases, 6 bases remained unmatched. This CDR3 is CASSSTSGVRTGELFF. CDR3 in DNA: TGTGCCAGCAGTTCCACTAGCGGGGTACGCACCGGGGAGCTGTTTTTT.

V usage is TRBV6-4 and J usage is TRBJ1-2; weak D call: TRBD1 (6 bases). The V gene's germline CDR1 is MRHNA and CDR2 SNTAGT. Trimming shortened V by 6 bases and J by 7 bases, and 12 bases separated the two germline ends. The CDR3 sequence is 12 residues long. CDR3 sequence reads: CASSAGESGYTF. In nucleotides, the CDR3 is TGTGCCAGCAGCGCAGGGGAGTCTGGCTACACCTTC.

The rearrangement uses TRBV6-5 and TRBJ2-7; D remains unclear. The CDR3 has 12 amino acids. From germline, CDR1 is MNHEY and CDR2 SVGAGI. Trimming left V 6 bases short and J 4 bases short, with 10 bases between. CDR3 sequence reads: CASRSWGYEQYF. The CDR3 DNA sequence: TGTGCCAGCAGATCATGGGGATACGAGCAGTACTTC.

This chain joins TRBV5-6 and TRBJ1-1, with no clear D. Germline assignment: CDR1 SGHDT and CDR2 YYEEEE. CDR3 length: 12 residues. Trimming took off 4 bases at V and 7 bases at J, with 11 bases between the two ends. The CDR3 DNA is TGTGCCAGCAGCGTAGGGTCGGTTGAAGCTTTCTTT. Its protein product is CASSVGSVEAFF.

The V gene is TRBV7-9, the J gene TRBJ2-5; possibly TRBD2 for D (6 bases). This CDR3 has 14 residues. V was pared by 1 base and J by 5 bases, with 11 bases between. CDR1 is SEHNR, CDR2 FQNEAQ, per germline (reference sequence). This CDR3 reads CASSLGAGGETQYF. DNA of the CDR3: TGTGCCAGCAGCTTAGGAGCTGGGGGGGAGACCCAGTACTTC. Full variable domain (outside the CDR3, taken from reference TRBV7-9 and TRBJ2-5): DTGVSQNPRHKITKRGQNVTFRCDPISEHNRLYWYRQTLGQGPEFLTYFQNEAQLEKSRLLSDRFSAERPKGSFSTLEIQRTEQGDSAMYLCASSLGAGGETQYFGPGTRLLVL.

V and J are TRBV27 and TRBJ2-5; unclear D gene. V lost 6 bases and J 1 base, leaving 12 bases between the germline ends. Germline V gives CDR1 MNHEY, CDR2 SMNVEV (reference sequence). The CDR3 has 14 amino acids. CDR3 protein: CASRSFSSQETQYF. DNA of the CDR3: TGTGCCAGCAGATCCTTTAGCAGCCAAGAGACCCAGTACTTC.